What follows describes a single TCR beta chain. Its antigen is as yet unknown. With a J-beta primer mix and a sample-barcoded 5' primer, a second PCR ran roughly 7 to 11 cycles. TCRdb re-analysed the 5' RACE reads in MiXCR, keeping a single row per CDR3 protein. The table lists 920,000 or so distinct CDR3 sequences, roughly 45% of them singletons, with about 19% in the top ten. These data belong to a study of blood T cells in healthy people across ages. Findings of the study overall: Because sorting was not performed, PBMCs prevented conclusive naive versus antigen-experienced comparison. Comparison with aged donors showed that long-lived donors had more naive CD4+ cells and higher diversity. Measured against age, TCR beta diversity per million T cells decreased in a roughly linear manner.

The CDR3 has 12 residues. Germline values: CDR1 MGHRA, CDR2 YSYEKL. The sequence was collected from an older woman in good health. The specimen sequenced was blood. This chain links TRBV4-1 with TRBJ2-4; D might be TRBD1 or TRBD2, each matching 5 bases. The DNA end favors TRBJ2-7, so the J call may be wrong. The CDR3 spells CASRGFRDEQYF. In DNA form, the CDR3 reads TGCGCCAGCCGGGGCTTCCGGGACGAGCAGTACTTC.